These 26 T cell receptor beta chains originate from one sample sequenced in a study of PD-1 and CTLA-4 blockade in melanoma. Profiling relied on immunoSEQ multiplex PCR, and the TCRdb table lists in-frame clones only, not all of them. The data show around 15,000 clones, roughly 70% seen once. The specimen was CD8+ T cells from peripheral blood, collected from a patient given anti-PD-1 treatment. These receptors originate from a human donor with melanoma.

The chain carries TRBV3-1 (or the pseudogene TRBV3-2) and TRBJ2-1, with TRBD1 matching over 9 bases. Germline V gives CDR1 LGHDT, CDR2 YNNKEL (reference sequence). The length of the CDR3 is 14 residues. The V and J ends lost 1 base and 8 bases, in that order; junction bases with no gene match: 3. The CDR3 sequence is CASSQVWTGDEQFF. CDR3 nucleotide sequence: TGTGCCAGCAGCCAAGTCTGGACAGGGGATGAGCAGTTCTTC.

The V gene is TRBV7-8, the J gene TRBJ1-2; 8 positions match TRBD1. V dropped 1 base and J dropped 4; count of bases not matched to a gene: 5. The V gene's germline CDR1 is SGHVS and CDR2 FQNEAQ. This CDR3 is built from 15 residues. CDR3 DNA sequence: TGTGCCAGCAGCTTAGGGCAGGGGGCGGTCTATGGCTACACCTTC. This translates into CASSLGQGAVYGYTF.

This clone is judged large. This chain connects TRBV27 to TRBJ1-1; D is undetermined. CDR1 is MNHEY, CDR2 SMNVEV, per germline (reference sequence). The CDR3 sequence is 14 residues long. Trimming stripped 3 bases from V and 4 bases from J, with 12 bases between. The CDR3 nucleotides are TGTGCCAGCAGTTTCGGTGGCGCGGGCACTGAAGCTTTCTTT. It encodes CASSFGGAGTEAFF.

The genes are TRBV18 and TRBJ2-1, with D perhaps TRBD1 or TRBD2 (5 bases each). The CDR3 runs to 14 residues. Trimming pared 2 bases from V and 5 bases from J, leaving 10 bases between. Germline CDR1 KGHSH, CDR2 LQKENI. CDR3 region: CASSPEGRDNEQFF. The DNA for the CDR3 is TGTGCCAGCTCACCAGAGGGACGGGACAATGAGCAGTTCTTC.

In its sample, this clone was seen once. The chain links TRBV9 to TRBJ2-1; 8 bases are a match to TRBD1. CDR1 and CDR2 from the germline V gene are SGDLS and YYNGEE. V gave up 3 bases and J gave up 8 bases; unmatched junction bases: 10. The CDR3 length is 15 residues. CDR3: CASSGGQGEIDEQFF. CDR3 bases: TGTGCCAGCAGCGGAGGACAGGGAGAAATCGATGAGCAGTTCTTC.

About this clone: A read error may produce the germline difference seen at one junction end. The chain recombines TRBV6-1 with TRBJ1-2, with D uncertain. This CDR3 comprises 12 residues. CDR1 MNHNS and CDR2 SASEGT come from the germline V gene. The CDR3 coding sequence is TGTGCCAGCGGTGACCCAGCTTATGGCTACACCTTC. Translating gives CASGDPAYGYTF.

J is TRBJ1-2 and V is TRBV2, with D tentatively TRBD1 (6 bases). The germline CDR1 and CDR2 sequences are SNHLY and FYNNEI. V was shortened by 8 bases and J by 3 bases, with 13 bases between the two germline ends. The CDR3 spans 13 residues. This CDR3 reads CASAQGSHYGYTF. As DNA, the CDR3 is TGTGCCAGCGCTCAGGGGAGTCACTATGGCTACACCTTC.

The chain couples TRBV19 to TRBJ2-7, with TRBD2 matching over 8 bases. The junction had 7 bases not matched to a gene; V was cut back by 5 bases and J by 4 bases. The germline CDR1 and CDR2 sequences are LNHDA and SQIVND (reference sequence). The CDR3 covers 14 residues. The CDR3 loop reads CASSPGSGGYEQYF. The CDR3 coding sequence is TGTGCCAGTAGTCCCGGTTCGGGGGGGTACGAGCAGTACTTC. Looking up the rest from reference TRBV19 and TRBJ2-7 gives the full variable domain: DGGITQSPKYLFRKEGQNVTLSCEQNLNHDAMYWYRQDPGQGLRLIYYSQIVNDFQKGDIAEGYSVSREKKESFPLTVTSAQKNPTAFYLCASSPGSGGYEQYFGPGTRLTVT.

The J gene is TRBJ2-7, the V gene TRBV6-1, with D perhaps assigned TRBD1 or TRBD2 (5 bases each). In germline, CDR1 is MNHNS, CDR2 SASEGT. This CDR3 spans 14 amino acids. V was shortened by 2 bases and J by 1 base, with 9 bases between the two germline ends. The CDR3 is CASSETWGSYEQYF. CDR3 DNA sequence: TGTGCCAGCAGTGAAACTTGGGGGTCCTACGAGCAGTACTTC.

The V and J genes are TRBV19 and TRBJ1-4, with 9 positions matching TRBD1. The CDR3 is 14 amino acids. V was clipped by 5 bases and J by 6 bases; unmatched bases: 4. CDR1 is LNHDA, CDR2 SQIVND, per germline (reference sequence). This chain's CDR3 is CASSLQGAYEKLFF. CDR3 nucleotide sequence: TGTGCCAGTAGTTTACAGGGGGCGTATGAAAAACTGTTTTTT. Full variable domain (rest looked up from reference TRBV19 and TRBJ1-4): DGGITQSPKYLFRKEGQNVTLSCEQNLNHDAMYWYRQDPGQGLRLIYYSQIVNDFQKGDIAEGYSVSREKKESFPLTVTSAQKNPTAFYLCASSLQGAYEKLFFGSGTQLSVL.

This clone was seen once. The chain recombines TRBV24-1 with TRBJ2-1; 15 bases map to TRBD2. Germline V gives CDR1 KGHDR, CDR2 SFDVKD. The CDR3 length is 22 residues. Trimming at V came to 3 bases and at J to 5 bases, leaving 19 bases not matched to a gene. In DNA form, the CDR3 reads TGTGCCACCAGTGATCCTGGGACTAGCGGGAGGACGTCCAGCCCCCGAGACAATGAGCAGTTCTTC. Translation: CATSDPGTSGRTSSPRDNEQFF.

The gene calls are TRBV9 and TRBJ2-7; the D gene could be TRBD1 or TRBD2 (7 bases each). Germline loops: CDR1 SGDLS, CDR2 YYNGEE. The germline V and J ends were trimmed by 0 bases and 2 bases, with 12 bases remaining between them. This CDR3 is built from 15 residues. The chain's CDR3 is CASSVEAGGAYEQYF. The CDR3 nucleotides are TGTGCCAGCAGCGTAGAGGCAGGGGGGGCCTACGAGCAGTACTTC.

This chain connects TRBV5-6 to TRBJ2-5; the D call may be TRBD1 or TRBD2 (5 bases each). CDR1 SGHDT and CDR2 YYEEEE come from the germline V gene. CDR3 length equals 14 residues. V lost 10 bases, J lost 5 bases, and 21 bases lay in between. The CDR3 is CAYRTRGPGETQYF. The CDR3 DNA follows: TGTGCCTATCGAACCCGGGGCCCGGGGGAGACCCAGTACTTC.

This chain uses TRBV30 with TRBJ1-2; 7 nucleotides line up with TRBD1. Germline V gives CDR1 GTSNPN, CDR2 SVGIG (reference sequence). The V segment lost 7 bases and the J segment 4 bases; nucleotides outside the gene matches: 9. The CDR3 totals 13 residues. This chain's CDR3 is CASYIGQVYGYTF. CDR3 nucleotides: TGTGCCTCCTATATCGGACAGGTCTATGGCTACACCTTC.

A few counts support this clone. The V call is TRBV10-2, the J call TRBJ2-7; no definite D call. The V and J ends lost 3 bases and 1 base respectively, with 7 bases between them. The germline CDR1 and CDR2 sequences are WSHSY and SAAADI. The length of the CDR3 is 13 residues. CDR3 sequence: CASSDVGSYEQYF. The CDR3 bases are TGCGCCAGCAGTGACGTTGGGTCCTACGAGCAGTACTTC.

The V call is TRBV6-1, the J call TRBJ2-7; the D call may be TRBD1 or TRBD2 (5 bases each). There are 14 residues in the CDR3. V gave up 7 bases and J gave up 1 base, with 14 bases separating them. From germline, CDR1 is MNHNS and CDR2 SASEGT. CDR3 in amino acids: CASTPGPLSYEQYF. The CDR3 DNA reads as TGTGCCAGCACCCCGGGACCGCTTTCCTACGAGCAGTACTTC.

This clone was detected only once. The genes are TRBV5-1 and TRBJ2-7, with D hard to call. Trimming shortened V by 0 bases and J by 1 base, and 8 bases separated the two germline ends. Germline V gives CDR1 SGHRS, CDR2 YFSETQ. The CDR3 length is 14 residues. The CDR3 coding sequence is TGCGCCAGCAGCTTGGGAATAGGTTCCTACGAGCAGTACTTC. This codes for CASSLGIGSYEQYF.

The chain couples TRBV9 to TRBJ1-6; 7 nucleotides align to TRBD1. V was pared by 3 bases and J by 3 bases, with 3 bases of the junction left unmatched. The CDR3 covers 15 residues. Germline V CDR1 and CDR2: SGDLS, YYNGEE. The CDR3 spells CASSGRDSYNSPLHF. CDR3 bases: TGTGCCAGCAGCGGACGGGACAGCTATAATTCACCCCTCCACTTT.

This chain uses TRBV27 with TRBJ1-2; tentative D call: TRBD1 (6 bases). The germline V gene has CDR1 MNHEY and CDR2 SMNVEV (reference sequence). The CDR3 contains 13 residues. V was cut by 2 bases and J by 2 bases, with 6 bases left in between. CDR3 bases: TGTGCCAGCAGTTTAGGACAGAACTATGGCTACACCTTC. Its protein product is CASSLGQNYGYTF.

This clone has a single count. This chain joins TRBV7-9 and TRBJ2-3; the D gene is possibly TRBD1 (5 bases). Trimming pared 5 bases from V and 6 bases from J, leaving 21 bases between. Per germline, CDR1 SEHNR and CDR2 FQNEAQ (reference sequence). The CDR3 is made up of 16 amino acids. CDR3 coding DNA: TGTGCCAGCAGCGATTCGCCAGGGTTCCCCCTGGATACGCAGTATTTT. Translating it yields CASSDSPGFPLDTQYF.

The J gene is TRBJ2-7, the V gene TRBV27; TRBD1 matches 9 bases. J lost 6 bases, V lost 5 bases, and 8 bases had no gene match. This CDR3 is built from 14 residues. Germline V gene lookup returns CDR1 MNHEY and CDR2 SMNVEV (reference sequence). The DNA for the CDR3 is TGTGCCAGCAGTCCCGGGACAGGGTGGAGCGAGCAGTACTTC. Its translation: CASSPGTGWSEQYF.

This chain connects TRBV27 to TRBJ2-7; D is unresolved. Germline V gene sequence: CDR1 MNHEY, CDR2 SMNVEV (reference sequence). This CDR3 comprises 14 residues. Trimming cost V 2 bases and J 2 bases, with 10 bases left between them. CDR3 loop: CASSLIFPPYEQYF. CDR3 DNA: TGTGCCAGCAGTTTAATTTTTCCACCCTACGAGCAGTACTTC.

This clone was counted only a few times. The chain carries TRBV24-1 and TRBJ2-5; D possibly matches TRBD1 or TRBD2 (7 bases each). The CDR3 runs 15 residues. CDR1 KGHDR and CDR2 SFDVKD come from the germline V gene. Trimming shortened V by 12 bases and J by 0 bases, and 19 bases separated the two germline ends. Here the CDR3 reads CASGGVQGYQETQYF. Here the CDR3 DNA reads TGTGCCTCAGGGGGGGTACAGGGGTACCAAGAGACCCAGTACTTC.

The chain couples TRBV14 to TRBJ1-2; D is uncertain. Per the germline V gene, CDR1 is SGHDN and CDR2 is FVKESK. The CDR3 has 11 amino acids. V lost 1 base and J lost 12, with 9 bases in between. CDR3 DNA sequence: TGTGCCAGCAGCCAAGTTGGGGAGCACACCTTC. It translates to CASSQVGEHTF.

This clone was seen a handful of times. The chain has TRBV12-3 or TRBV12-4 and TRBJ2-5; D remains unclear. CDR3 length: 13 residues. Trimming took off 3 bases at V and 2 bases at J, with 7 bases between the two ends. The chain's CDR3 is CASSFGGQETQYF. CDR3 DNA sequence: TGTGCCAGCAGTTTCGGCGGACAAGAGACCCAGTACTTC.

This chain joins TRBV7-9 and TRBJ1-6; D might be TRBD1 (5 bases). V lost 3 bases and J 0 bases, leaving 15 bases between the germline ends. Germline assignment: CDR1 SEHNR and CDR2 FQNEAQ (reference sequence). This CDR3 spans 18 amino acids. The CDR3 region has the DNA TGTGCCAGCAGCTTCCCTGGGACTTCCAGCTCCTATAATTCACCCCTCCACTTT. As protein: CASSFPGTSSSYNSPLHF. Using reference TRBV7-9 and TRBJ1-6 for the parts outside the CDR3, the full variable domain is DTGVSQNPRHKITKRGQNVTFRCDPISEHNRLYWYRQTLGQGPEFLTYFQNEAQLEKSRLLSDRFSAERPKGSFSTLEIQRTEQGDSAMYLCASSFPGTSSSYNSPLHFGNGTRLTVT.